These T cell receptor beta chains were read from a single sample in a study of T-cell reconstitution after alpha-beta-depleted transplantation in children. From the PCR reads, TCRdb called clonotypes with MiXCR, one entry per CDR3 protein. Among fewer than 750,000 distinct CDR3 sequences listed, roughly 23% were seen once. This specimen consisted of PBMCs, mostly from graft donor cells, obtained 360 days after TCRalphabeta/CD19-depleted stem cell transplant. These receptors came from a boy under two years old who had a stem cell transplant for acute myeloid leukemia, so the T cells may come from the graft donor. The CDR3 runs from the conserved cysteine through the conserved F or W. A D gene is named only where the DNA matches it firmly. A row's size may be missing; if present it is once, few, many or a size class.

TRBJ2-1	TRBD2	few	TRBV7-2	TGTGCCAGCAGCTTAGGGCCCCCACTAGCGGGGGGGTTCGAGCAGTTCTTC	CASSLGPPLAGGFEQFF
TRBJ2-7	TRBD2	few	TRBV20-1	TGCAGTGCTAGAGAGCGGGGGGCCATCTACGAGCAGTACTTC	CSARERGAIYEQYF
TRBJ2-5	NA	many	TRBV9	TGTGCCAGCAGCGTAGATCAGAGCATGGCGACCCAGTACTTC	CASSVDQSMATQYF
TRBJ2-7	NA	many	TRBV12-3/TRBV12-4	TGTGCCAGCAGTTTAGATGGGGGGGCCCACGAGCAGTACTTC	CASSLDGGAHEQYF
TRBJ1-5	NA	NA	TRBV15	TGTGCCACCAGCAGAGATCGTGGCCCCAATCAGCCCCAGCATTTT	CATSRDRGPNQPQHF
TRBJ2-5	NA	few	TRBV6-5	TGTGCCAGCAGTTACGCCCTCAGGGGAGGCAGGGAGCGGAGGAAGACCCAGTACTTC	CASSYALRGGRERRKTQYF
TRBJ2-1	NA	NA	TRBV7-9	TGTGCCAGCAGGAGGGACCTTATGGGCCATGAGCAGTTCTTC	CASRRDLMGHEQFF
TRBJ1-2	TRBD1	many	TRBV15	TGTGCCACCAGCGGACACCAGGGGGATTTCTATGGCTACACCTTC	CATSGHQGDFYGYTF
TRBJ1-4	NA	many	TRBV20-1	TGCAGTGCAGCCCGGACAGCAACTAATGAAAAACTGTTTTTT	CSAARTATNEKLFF
TRBJ2-7	TRBD1	NA	TRBV29-1	TGCAGCGTTGAAGATTTCAGGGGCGACAGGGGAGGGCAGTACTTC	CSVEDFRGDRGGQYF
TRBJ2-3	TRBD2	few	TRBV10-3	TGTGCCACGGGACTAGCGGCGGAAGATACGCAGTATTTT	CATGLAAEDTQYF
TRBJ2-7	NA	many	TRBV27	TGTGCCAGCAGATTATGGAACCAGCCCTACGAGCAGTACTTC	CASRLWNQPYEQYF
TRBJ1-2	TRBD1	many	TRBV7-3	TGTGCCAGCAGCCCCAGACAGGGTCAACTCTATGGCTACACCTTC	CASSPRQGQLYGYTF
TRBJ1-1	NA	few	TRBV6-5	TGTGCCAGCAGTTACTCGGGAGGGATTTATGGGGACTTGTTCACTGAAGCTTTCTTT	CASSYSGGIYGDLFTEAFF
TRBJ1-1	TRBD1	NA	TRBV12-3/TRBV12-4	TGTGCCAGCAGGGGACAGGAGAACACTGAAGCTTTCTTT	CASRGQENTEAFF